This T cell receptor beta chain originates from a study of T cell changes during pregnancy in multiple sclerosis (dated by TCRdb to about 2019). For context, the study as a whole: The study examined how the T cell repertoire changed over the course of pregnancy in women with multiple sclerosis.

Library method: the immunoSEQ multiplex PCR assay. Imported from immuneACCESS, the table was reduced by TCRdb to in-frame sequences with V and J called. These copies leave out some clones; in studies compared against another copy, an unresolved V gene accounts for under half, and the cause of the remainder is not known. For this sample there are more than 90,000 clones; about 93% appear just once. The leading ten clones occupy approximately 1.5% of the sample. In the germline V gene, CDR1 corresponds to SGHAT and CDR2 to FQNNGV. The V end gives up 1 base and the J end 1 base, leaving 12 bases in the junction not matched to a gene. Measured from the cysteine to the phenylalanine, the CDR3 is 18 residues long. The read is trimmed to its CDR3 DNA, 54 bases read in frame from base 1. This clone was observed a single time. Its antigen specificity is not known. Base quality data are lacking; no much larger clone is found one base away.

The TCR sequence derives from a female donor with multiple sclerosis, enrolled in a pregnancy study. The sequence links TRBV11-2 to TRBJ1-2, and 7 junctional nucleotides match TRBD1. The input for sequencing was peripheral blood, taken in the third trimester of pregnancy. The CDR3 region reads CASSLVPTTGTYNYGYTF. The DNA sequence is as follows: TGTGCCAGCAGCTTAGTACCCACGACAGGGACTTATAACTATGGCTACACCTTC.